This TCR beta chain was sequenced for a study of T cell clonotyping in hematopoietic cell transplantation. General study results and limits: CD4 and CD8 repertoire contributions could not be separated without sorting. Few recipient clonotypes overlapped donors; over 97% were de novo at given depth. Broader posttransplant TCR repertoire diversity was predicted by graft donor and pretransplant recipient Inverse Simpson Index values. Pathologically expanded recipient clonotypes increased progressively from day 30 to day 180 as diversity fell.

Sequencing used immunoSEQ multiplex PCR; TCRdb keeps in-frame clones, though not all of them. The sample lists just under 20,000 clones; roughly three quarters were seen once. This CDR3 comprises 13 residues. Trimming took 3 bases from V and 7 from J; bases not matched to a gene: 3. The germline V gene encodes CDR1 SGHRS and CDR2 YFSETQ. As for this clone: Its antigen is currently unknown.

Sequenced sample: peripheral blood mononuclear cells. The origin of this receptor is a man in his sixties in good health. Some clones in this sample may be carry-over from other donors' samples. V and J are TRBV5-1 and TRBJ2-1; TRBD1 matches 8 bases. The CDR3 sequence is CASSWTGRNEQFF. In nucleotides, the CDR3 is TGCGCCAGCAGCTGGACAGGGCGAAATGAGCAGTTCTTC.